This T cell receptor beta chain was found in a study of regulatory T cells in long-lasting Graves disease. In the study overall: Persistent cases were those of Graves' disease that involved over 5 years of antithyroid drugs with positive TSH receptor antibodies.

Sequencing libraries for TCR beta were prepared with iRepertoire HTBI primers and Arm-PCR of CDR3 regions. TCRdb re-called the multiplex PCR reads with MiXCR, one entry per CDR3 protein. Of approximately 400,000 distinct CDR3 sequences in the sample, 20% to 30% were seen once. Whole-study results and caveats: New patients shared fewer public clonotypes (approximately 1,000) than persistent patients did (over 2,500).

V lost 5 bases and J 2 bases, leaving 9 bases between the germline ends. CDR1 and CDR2 from the germline V gene are SGHAT and FQDESV (reference sequence). CDR3 size: 13 residues. This clonotype has a count of ten or more. The antigen remains undetermined. Time point defined: persistent/refractory GD, antithyroid drugs over 5 years with positive TRAb. After RNA was extracted from PBMCs, the TCR library was made from it. This sequence was found in a female donor with Graves disease. The chain is built from TRBV11-1 and TRBJ2-5; D may be TRBD1 or TRBD2 (5 bases each). The sample consisted of peripheral blood mononuclear cells (PBMCs), taken when the disease was refractory, from a patient treated with antithyroid drugs. CDR3 residues: CASSQWGQETQYF. CDR3 DNA: TGTGCCAGCAGCCAGTGGGGGCAAGAGACCCAGTACTTC.